Presented here are 25 T cell receptor beta chains from one specimen sequenced in a study of blood T cell repertoires in COVID-19. Only in-frame clones appear in the TCRdb table, and some are missing; sequencing was by immunoSEQ multiplex PCR. Of fewer than 150,000 clones in the sample, about 80% are singletons; the top ten hold over 7.5%. Sequenced sample: peripheral blood. These receptors all come from an elderly woman in a cohort sampled during active or convalescent COVID-19.

The rearrangement links TRBV7-9 to TRBJ2-7; TRBD1 might be the D (7 bases). CDR3 size: 15 residues. The V gene lost 2 bases and the J gene lost 3 bases, with 14 bases spanning the gap. Germline lookup yields CDR1 SEHNR and CDR2 FQNEAQ (reference sequence). CDR3 amino acids: CASSLRGDSFYEQYF. The CDR3 nucleotides read TGTGCCAGCAGCTTAAGGGGGGACAGCTTCTACGAGCAGTACTTC.

This chain uses TRBV7-2 with TRBJ1-2, with D maybe TRBD1 (5 bases). This CDR3 spans 13 amino acids. Germline loops: CDR1 SGHTA, CDR2 FQGNSA. V was shortened by 0 bases and J by 3 bases, with 5 bases between the two germline ends. CDR3 residues: CASSLATDYGYTF. In DNA form, the CDR3 reads TGTGCCAGCAGCTTAGCGACAGACTATGGCTACACCTTC.

This clone was found a few times. V and J are TRBV6-6 and TRBJ1-2, with D possibly being TRBD1 (5 bases). CDR1 and CDR2 (germline): MNHNY, SVGAGI (reference sequence). The CDR3 runs to 13 residues. V lost 5 bases and J 4 bases, leaving 11 bases between the germline ends. CDR3 sequence: CASSTGTSYGYTF. In DNA, the CDR3 is TGTGCCAGCAGTACGGGGACTAGCTATGGCTACACCTTC.

This chain joins TRBV10-3 and TRBJ2-7; 8 bases align to TRBD1. Germline-derived CDR1 and CDR2 are ENHRY and SYGVKD. With V trimmed by 5 bases and J by 4 bases, 7 bases remained unmatched. This CDR3 spans 14 amino acids. This chain's CDR3 is CAISPGQGPYEQYV. The CDR3 DNA reads TGTGCCATCAGTCCAGGACAGGGCCCTTACGAGCAGTACGTC.

This clone was observed a few times. The CDR3 DNA reads as TGTGCCAGCAGCTTGACCACAGGGCGCGGCTACACCTTC. Its protein is CASSLTTGRGYTF. The rearrangement links TRBV7-2 to TRBJ1-2; a possible D gene is TRBD1 (6 bases). The CDR3 has 13 residues. Trimming removed 3 bases from V and 8 bases from J, with 13 bases in between. Germline CDR1 is SGHTA and CDR2 is FQGNSA.

This chain uses TRBV30 with TRBJ1-2; no clear D. CDR1 and CDR2 (germline): GTSNPN, SVGIG (reference sequence). This CDR3 is 11 amino acids long. V dropped 2 bases and J dropped 2 bases, with 3 bases sitting between them. The CDR3 protein is CAWSLNYGYTF. CDR3 DNA sequence: TGTGCCTGGAGTTTAAACTATGGCTACACCTTC. The full variable domain, with the rest looked up from reference TRBV30 and TRBJ1-2, is SQTIHQWPATLVQPVGSPLSLECTVEGTSNPNLYWYRQAAGRGLQLLFYSVGIGQISSEVPQNLSASRPQDRQFILSSKKLLLSDSGFYLCAWSLNYGYTFGSGTRLTVV.

This clone was counted a single time. J is TRBJ1-2 and V is TRBV5-4, with D possibly TRBD1 on 6 matching bases. Germline V gene lookup returns CDR1 SGHNT and CDR2 YYREEE (reference sequence). The ends were cut back, 3 bases at V and 1 base at J, with 10 bases in the middle. This CDR3 contains 14 residues. CDR3 in DNA: TGTGCCAGCAGCTGGGGGGGCGGTAACTATGGCTACACCTTC. Translating it yields CASSWGGGNYGYTF.

This clone was seen a few times. This chain joins TRBV4-2 and TRBJ1-4; D gene ambiguous. The CDR3 has 14 residues. Trimming stripped 1 base from V and 4 bases from J, with 7 bases between. The germline gives CDR1 LGHNA, CDR2 YNFKEQ. The CDR3 loop is CASSQGRGNEKLFF. CDR3 coding DNA: TGTGCCAGCAGCCAAGGACGGGGTAATGAAAAACTGTTTTTT.

V gene TRBV4-3 combines with J gene TRBJ1-4; weak D call: TRBD1 (6 bases). The CDR3 has 15 residues. The germline V and J ends were trimmed by 4 bases and 2 bases, with 11 bases remaining between them. Germline V CDR1 and CDR2: LGHNA, YSLEER. Written as DNA, the CDR3 is TGCGCCAGCAGCCGCCGGACAGCCACTAATGAAAAACTGTTTTTT. It codes for CASSRRTATNEKLFF.

The rearrangement uses TRBV18 and TRBJ2-1; TRBD2 agrees at 11 bases. The CDR3 has 15 residues. Germline loops: CDR1 KGHSH, CDR2 LQKENI. V lost 6 bases and J lost 7; bases outside the gene matches: 8. CDR3 loop: CASSSLAGGMNEQFF. The CDR3 DNA is TGTGCCAGCTCTTCCCTAGCGGGGGGAATGAATGAGCAGTTCTTC.

The rearrangement joins TRBV6-5 to TRBJ2-7, with 7 bases fitting TRBD2. CDR1 and CDR2 (germline): MNHEY, SVGAGI. Trimming cost V 2 bases and J 1 base; bases outside gene matches: 2. The CDR3 totals 14 residues. The CDR3 nucleotides read TGTGCCAGCAGTTACGGCGGGGGTTCCTACGAGCAGTACGTC. This gives the protein CASSYGGGSYEQYV.

The chain carries TRBV28 and TRBJ2-2; D gene unclear. V was pared by 4 bases and J by 5 bases, with 11 bases between. CDR3 length equals 14 residues. Germline V gene data show CDR1 as MDHEN and CDR2 as SYDVKM. The CDR3 nucleotides are TGTGCCAGCAGTTCCCCGTTGGAGACCGGGGAGCTGTTTTTT. As protein: CASSSPLETGELFF. Combining the CDR3 with reference TRBV28 and TRBJ2-2 gives the whole variable domain DVKVTQSSRYLVKRTGEKVFLECVQDMDHENMFWYRQDPGLGLRLIYFSYDVKMKEKGDIPEGYSVSREKKERFSLILESASTNQTSMYLCASSSPLETGELFFGEGSRLTVL.

The CDR3 protein is CASSLRTGAEKLFF. The DNA of the CDR3 is TGTGCCAGCAGCCTAAGGACAGGGGCCGAAAAACTGTTTTTT. V is TRBV3-1 (or the pseudogene TRBV3-2) and J is TRBJ1-4; TRBD1 agrees at 9 bases. The ends lost 4 bases at V and 8 bases at J; junction bases unmatched: 5. CDR1 LGHDT and CDR2 YNNKEL come from the germline V gene (reference sequence). The CDR3 loop spans 14 amino acids.

The chain has TRBV7-3 and TRBJ2-1; 8 bases map to TRBD1. The CDR3 consists of 15 residues. The germline V gene encodes CDR1 SGHTA and CDR2 FQGTGA. V was pared by 3 bases and J by 5 bases, with 6 bases of the junction left unmatched. CDR3 loop: CASSFEGQANNEQFF. The CDR3 DNA reads TGTGCCAGCAGCTTTGAGGGACAGGCAAACAATGAGCAGTTCTTC.

This chain connects TRBV5-1 to TRBJ1-2; perhaps TRBD1 as D (5 bases). Trimming cost V 4 bases and J 6 bases, with 19 bases left between them. The CDR3 loop spans 15 amino acids. CDR1 and CDR2 (germline): SGHRS, YFSETQ. This CDR3 reads CASSLTVGGTDGYTF. As DNA, the CDR3 is TGCGCCAGCAGCCTCACTGTGGGGGGGACTGATGGCTACACCTTC.

The V gene is TRBV9, the J gene TRBJ1-6; D remains unclear. Germline CDR1 reads SGDLS; CDR2 reads YYNGEE. CDR3 length: 15 amino acids. Trimming left V 3 bases short and J 5 bases short, with 12 bases between. CDR3 DNA sequence: TGTGCCAGCAGCGGCGCCTCCTCTAATAATTCACCCCTCCACTTT. Translation gives CASSGASSNNSPLHF.

This chain uses TRBV6-2 or TRBV6-3 with TRBJ2-7; perhaps TRBD1 as D (6 bases). The V end was cut by 6 bases, the J end by 4 bases, with 19 bases between. Germline CDR1 is MNHEY and CDR2 is SVGEGT. This CDR3 has 15 amino acids. CDR3 DNA sequence: TGTGCCAGCAGCCCCCGCAGGGGCCCCAATTACGAGCAGTACGTC. Amino acid sequence: CASSPRRGPNYEQYV.

The gene calls are TRBV5-5 and TRBJ2-5; D is unresolved. This CDR3 spans 15 amino acids. Per the germline V gene, CDR1 is SGHKS and CDR2 is YYEKEE (reference sequence). Trimming took 1 base from V and 4 from J, leaving 14 bases between them. The CDR3, as DNA: TGTGCCAGCAGCTTGAACCCTGCGAGCTCAGAGACCCAGTACTTC. It specifies CASSLNPASSETQYF.

This clone was recorded only once. The CDR3, as DNA: TGTGCCAGTAGATCTAGCGGGGGGTTCTACAATGAGCAGTTCTTC. Its protein is CASRSSGGFYNEQFF. The chain combines TRBV19 with TRBJ2-1, with 11 bases lining up with TRBD2. Trimming took 6 bases from V and 3 from J; bases not matched to a gene: 4. Germline V gene lookup returns CDR1 LNHDA and CDR2 SQIVND (reference sequence). The CDR3 spans 15 residues.

This chain links TRBV19 with TRBJ1-2; a weak D match, TRBD1 (5 bases). This CDR3 has 14 residues. V dropped 7 bases and J dropped 0 bases, with 12 bases sitting between them. Germline values: CDR1 LNHDA, CDR2 SQIVND (reference sequence). This CDR3 reads CASTETETNYGYTF. In DNA, the CDR3 is TGTGCCAGTACCGAGACAGAGACTAACTATGGCTACACCTTC.

The rearrangement joins TRBV4-2 to TRBJ1-6, with TRBD1 matching 8 bases. V gave up 2 bases and J gave up 10 bases; unmatched junction bases: 4. CDR1 is LGHNA and CDR2 is YNFKEQ in the germline V gene. The CDR3 loop spans 14 amino acids. CDR3 loop: CASSQPTGESPLHF. CDR3 nucleotide sequence: TGTGCCAGCAGCCAACCGACAGGGGAGTCACCCCTCCACTTT.

The rearrangement links TRBV4-1 to TRBJ2-7; no clear D. This CDR3 comprises 14 residues. Germline V CDR1 and CDR2: MGHRA, YSYEKL. Trimming cost V 0 bases and J 4 bases, with 10 bases left between them. CDR3 bases: TGCGCCAGCAGCCAAGAAAACAGAGAGTACGAGCAGTACTTC. Protein product: CASSQENREYEQYF.

The rearrangement joins TRBV2 to TRBJ1-4, with 10 positions matching TRBD1. Germline values: CDR1 SNHLY, CDR2 FYNNEI. The CDR3 is 18 residues long. Losses at the gene ends were 6 bases for V and 7 bases for J; bases not matched to a gene: 17. CDR3 DNA: TGTGCCAGCAGAGCCGGCGTGTTGGACAGGGGGAGTTCTGAAAAACTGTTTTTT. The encoded protein is CASRAGVLDRGSSEKLFF.

The gene calls are TRBV6-6 and TRBJ1-1, with 7 bases lining up with TRBD1. Germline-derived CDR1 and CDR2 are MNHNY and SVGAGI (reference sequence). J gave up 1 base and V 6 bases, and 11 bases lay outside the gene matches. The length of the CDR3 is 16 residues. CDR3 protein: CASSPGRQGWNTEAFF. CDR3 coding DNA: TGTGCCAGCAGCCCGGGACGACAGGGTTGGAACACTGAAGCTTTCTTT.

This chain uses TRBV5-6 with TRBJ1-6; D is perhaps TRBD1 (5 bases). Germline V lookup: CDR1 SGHDT, CDR2 YYEEEE. This CDR3 spans 16 amino acids. V was shortened by 5 bases and J by 2 bases, with 14 bases between the two germline ends. The CDR3 reads CASRPSTEPYNSPLHF. The CDR3, as DNA: TGTGCCAGCAGGCCGTCGACAGAACCCTATAATTCACCCCTCCACTTT. The full variable domain, its missing parts supplied by reference TRBV5-6 and TRBJ1-6, is DAGVTQSPTHLIKTRGQQVTLRCSPKSGHDTVSWYQQALGQGPQFIFQYYEEEERQRGNFPDRFSGHQFPNYSSELNVNALLLGDSALYLCASRPSTEPYNSPLHFGNGTRLTVT.